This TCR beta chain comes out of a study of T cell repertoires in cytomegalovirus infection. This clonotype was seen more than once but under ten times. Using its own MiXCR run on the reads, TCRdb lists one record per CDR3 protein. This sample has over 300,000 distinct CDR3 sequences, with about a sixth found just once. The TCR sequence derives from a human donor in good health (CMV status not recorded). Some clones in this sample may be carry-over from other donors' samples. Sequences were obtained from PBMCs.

The CDR3 here is CASSPEASPLHF. The CDR3, as DNA: TGTGCCAGCAGCCCAGAGGCCTCACCCCTCCACTTT. The chain has TRBV7-9 and TRBJ1-6; D not resolved. V gave up 5 bases and J gave up 10 bases, with 9 bases separating them. Germline lookup yields CDR1 SEHNR and CDR2 FQNEAQ (reference sequence). The CDR3 covers 12 residues.